This T cell receptor (beta chain) is drawn from a study of blood T cell repertoires in COVID-19. Looking at the study overall: Sources were T cells, B-cell-depleted T cells, or PBMCs; the material itself was cDNA or gDNA.

Cohort placement rested on clinical history that participants reported themselves. Germline lookup yields CDR1 GTSNPN and CDR2 SVGIG (reference sequence). This CDR3 contains 14 residues. Trimming removed 0 bases from V and 10 bases from J, with 13 bases in between. The method was immunoSEQ multiplex PCR; TCRdb's version includes in-frame clones alone and lacks a portion of them. Of 200,000 or so clones in the sample, around 81% were seen once. Material: PBMCs or T cells enriched from blood (not recorded which). V and J are TRBV30 and TRBJ1-6; tentatively, D is TRBD1 (5 bases). The source of this sequence is a man in his forties or fifties who had recovered from COVID-19. The CDR3 is CAWSVSGFGSPLHF. The CDR3 nucleotides are TGTGCCTGGAGTGTGTCAGGGTTCGGCTCACCCCTCCACTTT.